The entry below describes one T cell receptor beta chain. As yet, its antigen is unknown. This sample is drawn from a study of shared clonotypes between healthy human individuals. From germline, CDR1 is SGHRS and CDR2 YFSETQ. V was trimmed by 0 bases and J by 4 bases, leaving 13 bases between them. The CDR3 consists of 15 residues. Study processing details: Filtering of immunoSEQ junctional sequences could not match full-length read filtering. Libraries were prepared by immunoSEQ multiplex PCR; TCRdb keeps only in-frame clonotypes and omits some of them. The D gene and trimming were derived from the DNA, and the V and J assignments and clone size from that table. This sample has approximately 2,300,000 clones, with 80% to 95% found just once. Points from the study as a whole: Sampling covered blood only; tissue repertoires likely differ. A limitation of the genetic and exposure-history diversity represented arose from few donors.

The material sequenced was naive CD4+ T cells from PBMCs. Documented subset: CD45RA+ positively selected. This clonotype was obtained from a man aged 18 to 35 in good health. Some clones in this sample may be carry-over from other donors' samples. The genes are TRBV5-1 and TRBJ1-1; maybe TRBD1 (5 bases). This chain's CDR3 is CASSLVGGWGTEAFF. The DNA of the CDR3 is TGCGCCAGCAGCTTGGTCGGGGGATGGGGCACTGAAGCTTTCTTT. Supplemented by reference TRBV5-1 and TRBJ1-1, the full variable domain reads KAGVTQTPRYLIKTRGQQVTLSCSPISGHRSVSWYQQTPGQGLQFLFEYFSETQRNKGNFPGRFSGRQFSNSRSEMNVSTLELGDSALYLCASSLVGGWGTEAFFGQGTRLTVV.